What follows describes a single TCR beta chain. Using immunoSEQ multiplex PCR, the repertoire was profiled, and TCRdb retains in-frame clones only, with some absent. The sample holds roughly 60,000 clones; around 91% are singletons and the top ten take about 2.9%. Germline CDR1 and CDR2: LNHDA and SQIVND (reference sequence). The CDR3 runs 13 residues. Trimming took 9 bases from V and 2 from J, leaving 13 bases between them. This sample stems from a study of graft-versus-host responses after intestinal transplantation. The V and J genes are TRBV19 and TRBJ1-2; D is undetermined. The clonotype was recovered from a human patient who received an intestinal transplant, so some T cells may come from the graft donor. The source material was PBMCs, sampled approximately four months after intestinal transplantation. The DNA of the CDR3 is TGTGCCAGCCAAAGAGAAGGGAACTATGGCTACACCTTC. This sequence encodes CASQREGNYGYTF.